Below, 15 T cell receptor beta chains from the same sample are listed, as sequenced in a study of OX40 agonist ivuxolimab in advanced cancers. TCRdb keeps only in-frame clones here, not all; method: immunoSEQ multiplex PCR. The sample consists of 65,000 to 100,000 clones, around 84% of them appearing once. This material consisted of CD4+ or CD8+ T cells sorted from blood, taken in a trial of the OX40 agonist ivuxolimab. The receptors were sampled from an adult with an advanced solid tumor such as melanoma, head and neck, liver or kidney cancer.

This chain links TRBV11-2 with TRBJ2-1, with 10 bases aligning to TRBD1. Germline V gives CDR1 SGHAT, CDR2 FQNNGV. The ends lost 6 bases at V and 1 base at J; junction bases unmatched: 0. The CDR3 loop spans 14 amino acids. The CDR3 region has the DNA TGTGCCAGCAGGGGACAGGGGTCCTACAATGAGCAGTTCTTC. Residues: CASRGQGSYNEQFF.

V gene TRBV28 combines with J gene TRBJ2-7, with D perhaps matching TRBD1 or TRBD2 (6 bases each). Germline V gene lookup returns CDR1 MDHEN and CDR2 SYDVKM. V shed 6 bases and J shed 2 bases, with 17 bases lying between them. There are 15 residues in the CDR3. CDR3 in amino acids: CASSSIWGATYEQYF. The DNA for the CDR3 is TGTGCCAGCAGCTCCATATGGGGGGCTACCTACGAGCAGTACTTC.

This chain joins TRBV21-1 and TRBJ2-2; no DNA check was done on the table's D call, TRBD2. TRBV21-1 is a documented pseudogene. The CDR3 is made up of 15 amino acids. CDR3 DNA: TGTGCCAGCCTGGCGCGGGGACTGAACACCGGGGAGCTGTTTTTT. Its translation: CASLARGLNTGELFF.

This clone has only a few counts. CDR3 bases: TGTGCCAGTAGTATTTGGGAGGCCAGGGACTATGGCTACACCTTC. Translation: CASSIWEARDYGYTF. The chain has TRBV19 and TRBJ1-2; D might be TRBD1 (5 bases). This CDR3 is 15 amino acids long. V lost 3 bases and J lost 3, with 14 bases in between. Germline V gene lookup returns CDR1 LNHDA and CDR2 SQIVND (reference sequence).

CDR3 nucleotide sequence: TGCGCCAGCAGCCCGGGAGGAACAGATACGCAGTATTTT. This gives the protein CASSPGGTDTQYF. The chain couples TRBV5-1 to TRBJ2-3; 7 bases line up with TRBD2. CDR3 length: 13 residues. V dropped 4 bases and J dropped 3; count of bases not matched to a gene: 2. Per the germline V gene, CDR1 is SGHRS and CDR2 is YFSETQ.

This rearrangement joins TRBV18 to TRBJ1-1; the D is unclear. Trimming removed 5 bases at V and 1 base at J, with 8 bases between. Germline assignment: CDR1 KGHSH and CDR2 LQKENI. This CDR3 spans 13 amino acids. CDR3 amino acids: CASSDGRNTEAFF. The CDR3 nucleotides read TGTGCCAGCTCAGACGGGAGGAACACTGAAGCTTTCTTT.

This chain links TRBV28 with TRBJ2-7; no clear D. V was pared by 10 bases and J by 4 bases, with 17 bases between. This CDR3 spans 13 amino acids. Germline values: CDR1 MDHEN, CDR2 SYDVKM. The CDR3 DNA is TGTGCCACCTTGAGGCTAGAGAGTTACGAGCAGTACTTC. It is translated as CATLRLESYEQYF.

The J gene is TRBJ2-3, the V gene TRBV29-1; weak D call: TRBD1 (6 bases). The CDR3 totals 12 residues. The V end lost 3 bases, the J end lost 4 bases, and 8 bases lay between the germline ends. Germline V lookup: CDR1 SQVTM, CDR2 ANQGSEA. This CDR3 is CSVENRADTQYF. CDR3 coding DNA: TGCAGCGTTGAGAACAGGGCAGATACGCAGTATTTT.

Only one count was recorded for this clone. The chain combines TRBV28 with TRBJ1-3; D call uncertain. The CDR3 has 15 residues. Trimming shortened V by 2 bases and J by 5 bases, and 13 bases separated the two germline ends. Per germline, CDR1 MDHEN and CDR2 SYDVKM. CDR3 nucleotides: TGTGCCAGCAGTTTAGATACGACCCCGCGAAACACCATATATTTT. It specifies CASSLDTTPRNTIYF.

The CDR3 DNA reads as TGTGCCAGCAGCCTGTCCGGGCATGAGACCCAGTACTTC. It translates to CASSLSGHETQYF. The rearrangement joins TRBV11-1 to TRBJ2-5, with no clear D. Germline CDR1 SGHAT, CDR2 FQDESV (reference sequence). Trimming took 5 bases from V and 5 from J, leaving 12 bases between them. This CDR3 region has 13 residues.

The rearrangement links TRBV7-9 to TRBJ1-2, with D unclear. Germline V gene data show CDR1 as SEHNR and CDR2 as FQNEAQ (reference sequence). V was shortened by 4 bases and J by 2 bases, with 14 bases between the two germline ends. The CDR3 extends over 15 amino acids. The CDR3 DNA is TGTGCCAGCAGCTCCGACACCCCCTGGAACTATGGCTACACCTTC. Encoded protein: CASSSDTPWNYGYTF.

This clone was detected only a few times. V usage is TRBV7-2 and J usage is TRBJ1-3; 7 bases match TRBD1. Losses at the gene ends were 6 bases for V and 2 bases for J; bases not matched to a gene: 4. The CDR3 spans 14 residues. Germline lookup yields CDR1 SGHTA and CDR2 FQGNSA. The DNA for the CDR3 is TGTGCCAGCAGTACCGACAGGGCTGGAAACACCATATATTTT. Translated, it gives CASSTDRAGNTIYF.

The CDR3 DNA reads as TGTGCCAGCAGCCGCGGGACCCATGAGGGTCTTGAGCAGTTCTTC. Translation gives CASSRGTHEGLEQFF. The chain carries TRBV6-6 and TRBJ2-1, with TRBD2 as a possible D gene (6 bases). In germline, CDR1 is MNHNY, CDR2 SVGAGI (reference sequence). This CDR3 region has 15 residues. The ends were cut back, 6 bases at V and 9 bases at J, with 21 bases in the middle.

The chain has TRBV25-1 and TRBJ2-7; D is possibly TRBD1 (5 bases). The germline V and J ends were trimmed by 7 bases and 3 bases, with 10 bases remaining between them. CDR1 MGHDK and CDR2 SYGVNS come from the germline V gene. There are 12 residues in the CDR3. The CDR3 coding sequence is TGTGCCAGCAAGGGGCCAAACTACGAGCAGTACTTC. Residues: CASKGPNYEQYF.

V usage is TRBV25-1 and J usage is TRBJ2-2; D possibly corresponds to TRBD2 (5 bases). V lost 5 bases to trimming and J lost 0 bases, with 10 bases between them. The CDR3 has 15 residues. Germline values: CDR1 MGHDK, CDR2 SYGVNS. CDR3 residues: CASSLFGTNTGELFF. The CDR3 DNA reads as TGTGCCAGCAGTCTATTCGGGACGAACACCGGGGAGCTGTTTTTT.